One T cell receptor beta chain is described in this entry. No antigen is known for it. Base quality data are lacking; no much larger clone is found one base away. Library preparation was by 5' RACE. TCRdb records Illumina HiSeq 2500 as the sequencer. A second about 7 to 11 cycle PCR used a sample-barcoded 5' primer and a J-beta primer mix. Each TCR beta cDNA molecule received a unique molecular identifier from a template-switch 5' adaptor carrying 12 random nucleotides. At least 3 million CDR3-containing paired-end reads were obtained from each sample. The Mint cDNA synthesis kit, primed by a TRBC-specific oligonucleotide, was used to synthesize first-strand cDNA from all RNA. Following uracil-DNA glycosylase treatment, all cDNA underwent a first 18-cycle PCR with the universal primers M1SS and BC2_uni_R. On the study's bioinformatics: For normalization, 1 million high-quality reads were randomly selected from each sample, with every read carrying a distinct molecular identifier. Instead of being binned into consensus sequences, reads that shared molecular identifiers were thrown out. MiTCR, with a Q25 quality threshold and the strictest error-elimination algorithm, was used for CDR3 identification, clonotype clustering and error correction. Lower-bound total TCR beta diversity was estimated with a nonparametric unseen species model using Euler transformation. Using fastp at Q25 and MiXCR, TCRdb reprocessed the public reads and kept productive beta chains. Under each unique CDR3 protein, matching rows form one entry showing the most common genes and DNA. What appears here as the V and J calls and clone size reflects TCRdb's work, not the paper's. The sample data list approximately 1.5 million distinct CDR3 sequences, and about 31% of these were observed just once. The ten largest clonotypes hold approximately 10% of the sample.

V has 1 base trimmed and J has 7 bases trimmed; junction bases matching no gene number 6. The CDR3, from cysteine to phenylalanine, totals 15 residues. The read is trimmed to its CDR3 DNA, 45 bases read in frame from base 1. The data belong to a study of blood T cells in healthy people across ages (dated by TCRdb to between 2014 and 2017). Looking at the study overall: In model experiments, template switching captured roughly one uniquely barcoded TCR beta cDNA molecule for every two T cells. To track age-related changes in TCR beta repertoire diversity, the study relied on deep sequencing normalized with unique cDNA molecular identifiers. Donors were grouped into four age groups: young (average 16 years), middle-aged (39), aged (around 66) and long-lived (around 82). To avoid experimental bias, donors of different ages were randomly spread across the sequencing lanes. Two additional independent replicas of 1 million unique cDNA reads from the same blood draw were analyzed for two donors (one aged 18 to 30 and one aged 80 or older). On the study overall, not on this receptor specifically: Observed TCR beta diversity per million T cells fell roughly linearly with age, and a significant reduction was already apparent by age around 40. Bulk unsorted PBMC profiling prevented conclusive comparison of naive and antigen-experienced compartments. Compared with the aged group, the long-lived group had more naive CD4+ T cells, fewer expanded clones and increased TCR diversity, suggesting age selection. The CMV infection status of donors was not known, potentially confounding age-related changes in expanded clonotypes. The percentage of naive T cells measured by flow cytometry correlated strongly with observed TCR beta diversity. Estimates of total diversity based on one million sequenced T cells were regarded as lower bounds and as underestimates.

Systemically healthy Caucasian individuals from Russia, around 39 in total and aged roughly 6 to 100 years, were included as donors. About 9.8 milliliters of peripheral blood were drawn from each donor into EDTA-treated Vacutainer tubes. Ficoll-Paque density-gradient centrifugation was used to isolate PBMCs, with at least 7 million per sample. Total RNA was extracted from PBMCs with Trizol reagent, with at least 6 micrograms obtained per sample. Naive CD45RAhigh/CD27high T cell percentages were measured by flow cytometry on a PBMC aliquot from every donor. The sequence was obtained from a woman in her thirties in good health. The sample consisted of blood. The chain uses TRBV12-3 or TRBV12-4 and TRBJ1-4, with 7 bases matching TRBD1. The nucleotides are TGTGCCAGCAGTTTAGGTGGGACAGTAGGTGAAAAACTGTTTTTT. The resulting protein is CASSLGGTVGEKLFF.